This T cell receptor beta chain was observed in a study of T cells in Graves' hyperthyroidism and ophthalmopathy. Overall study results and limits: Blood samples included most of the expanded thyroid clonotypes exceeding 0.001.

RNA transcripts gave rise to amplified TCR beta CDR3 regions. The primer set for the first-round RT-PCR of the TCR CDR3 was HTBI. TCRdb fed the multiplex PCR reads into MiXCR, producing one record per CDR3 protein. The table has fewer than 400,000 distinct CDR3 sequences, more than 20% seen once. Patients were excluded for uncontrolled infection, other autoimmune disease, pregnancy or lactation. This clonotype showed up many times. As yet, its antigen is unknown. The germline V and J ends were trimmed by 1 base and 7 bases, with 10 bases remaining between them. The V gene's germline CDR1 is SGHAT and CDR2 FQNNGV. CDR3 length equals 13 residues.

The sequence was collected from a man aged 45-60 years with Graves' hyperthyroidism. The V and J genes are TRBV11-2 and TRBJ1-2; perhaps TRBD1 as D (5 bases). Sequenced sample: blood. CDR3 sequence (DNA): TGTGCCAGCAGCTTAGCCGCCCAGGGTGGCTACACCTTC. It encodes CASSLAAQGGYTF.